The 30 T cell receptor beta chains below were found in one sample sequenced in a study of radiation and T cells in renal cell carcinoma. Documented time point: blood 2 weeks post-SBRT. Treatment given: 15 Gy SBRT to primary tumor, nephrectomy 4 weeks later. TCRdb keeps only in-frame clones here, not all; method: immunoSEQ multiplex PCR. In the table there are over 60,000 clones, 65% to 90% of which are singletons. Sequences were derived from blood, sampled from a patient whose treatment included radiotherapy and nephrectomy. Source of these receptors: a woman aged 45-59 years with renal cell carcinoma.

The V gene is TRBV27, the J gene TRBJ1-5; D is uncertain. The CDR3 is made up of 14 amino acids. The germline gives CDR1 MNHEY, CDR2 SMNVEV (reference sequence). Trimming removed 5 bases from V and 5 bases from J, with 13 bases in between. Written as DNA, the CDR3 is TGTGCCAGCAGTCCTCTCAAACCCTATCAGCCCCAGCATTTT. Translating it yields CASSPLKPYQPQHF.

This chain connects TRBV6-5 to TRBJ2-7, with 7 bases matching TRBD1. The CDR3 has 14 residues. Trimming at V came to 6 bases and at J to 4 bases, leaving 9 bases not matched to a gene. The germline gives CDR1 MNHEY, CDR2 SVGAGI. The CDR3 coding sequence is TGTGCCAGCAGCACCGGGACAGTTAAATACGAGCAGTACTTC. Residues: CASSTGTVKYEQYF.

This chain joins TRBV15 and TRBJ1-2; D may be TRBD1 (6 bases). CDR1 is LNHNV and CDR2 is YYDKDF in the germline V gene (reference sequence). This CDR3 has 14 amino acids. With 1 base removed from V and 3 bases from J, the gap between germline ends came to 9 bases. Here the CDR3 DNA reads TGTGCCACCAGCAGAGCCAGGGGCTACTATGGCTACACCTTC. It is translated as CATSRARGYYGYTF.

This chain connects TRBV7-9 to TRBJ2-7, with TRBD2 as a possible D gene (5 bases). CDR1 is SEHNR and CDR2 is FQNEAQ in the germline V gene (reference sequence). The V end was cut by 2 bases, the J end by 6 bases, with 11 bases between. The CDR3 has 13 residues. The CDR3: CASSLSPRAEQYF. The CDR3 DNA reads as TGTGCCAGCAGCTTAAGCCCGAGGGCCGAGCAGTACTTC.

The chain employs TRBV11-2 and TRBJ1-2; D uncertain. Germline loops: CDR1 SGHAT, CDR2 FQNNGV. The CDR3 is 18 residues long. The V end lost 4 bases, the J end lost 1 base, and 22 bases lay between the germline ends. The CDR3 DNA reads TGTGCCAGCAGCTCCACCCTTCCCGGGAACGATCTTAACTATGGCTACACCTTC. Protein: CASSSTLPGNDLNYGYTF.

Only one count was recorded for this clone. J is TRBJ2-1 and V is TRBV10-1; perhaps TRBD1 as D (6 bases). The length of the CDR3 is 12 residues. From germline, CDR1 is WNHNN and CDR2 SYGVQD (reference sequence). Trimming shortened V by 6 bases and J by 8 bases, and 11 bases separated the two germline ends. For the CDR3, the DNA is TGCGCCAGCAGCCATAAGGGGGATGAGCAGTTCTTC. It yields the protein CASSHKGDEQFF.

The rearrangement uses TRBV5-1 and TRBJ1-5, with unresolved D. Germline CDR1 is SGHRS and CDR2 is YFSETQ. CDR3 length equals 15 residues. With 0 bases removed from V and 3 bases from J, the gap between germline ends came to 10 bases. The CDR3: CASSLGGDPNQPQHF. In DNA, the CDR3 is TGCGCCAGCAGCTTGGGAGGCGATCCCAATCAGCCCCAGCATTTT.

CDR3 sequence reads: CATWDREVDEQFF. The CDR3 coding sequence is TGTGCCACCTGGGACAGGGAGGTGGATGAGCAGTTCTTC. This chain joins TRBV19 and TRBJ2-1; 9 nucleotides line up with TRBD1. The CDR3 is made up of 13 amino acids. Germline V lookup: CDR1 LNHDA, CDR2 SQIVND (reference sequence). V trimming: 10 bases; J trimming: 8 bases; junction bases outside the gene matches: 9.

This sequence joins TRBV15 and TRBJ2-3; either TRBD1 or TRBD2 may fit D (6 bases each). The V end was cut by 1 base, the J end by 1 base, with 12 bases between. The CDR3 is 16 amino acids. The germline gives CDR1 LNHNV, CDR2 YYDKDF (reference sequence). CDR3 loop: CATSRVSGARTDTQYF. The CDR3 bases are TGTGCCACCAGCAGAGTTTCGGGGGCACGCACAGATACGCAGTATTTT. Drawing the rest from reference TRBV15 and TRBJ2-3, the complete variable domain is DAMVIQNPRYQVTQFGKPVTLSCSQTLNHNVMYWYQQKSSQAPKLLFHYYDKDFNNEADTPDNFQSRRPNTSFCFLDIRSPGLGDTAMYLCATSRVSGARTDTQYFGPGTRLTVL.

A note on this clone: The sample holds other DNA sequences that translate to the same CDR3. The gene calls are TRBV18 and TRBJ2-7; D ambiguous. The CDR3 is made up of 13 amino acids. V lost 0 bases and J lost 2, with 5 bases in between. Germline assignment: CDR1 KGHSH and CDR2 LQKENI. The CDR3 loop reads CASSPPVTYEQYF. The CDR3, as DNA: TGTGCCAGCTCACCACCCGTGACCTACGAGCAGTACTTC.

For this clone: The same CDR3 can be traced to other DNA sequences in this sample. V and J are TRBV5-6 and TRBJ1-1; no firm D call. Germline CDR1 reads SGHDT; CDR2 reads YYEEEE. The CDR3 has 12 amino acids. V was trimmed by 7 bases and J by 5 bases, leaving 12 bases between them. Here the CDR3 reads CASGRGGTEAFF. In DNA form, the CDR3 reads TGTGCCAGCGGAAGAGGCGGGACTGAAGCTTTCTTT.

The chain joins TRBV7-8 to TRBJ2-7; TRBD2 is a possible D gene (6 bases). Trimming shortened V by 1 base and J by 2 bases, and 15 bases separated the two germline ends. This CDR3 is built from 16 residues. Germline V gene data show CDR1 as SGHVS and CDR2 as FQNEAQ. CDR3 protein: CASSLDTGEMTYEQYF. The CDR3, as DNA: TGTGCCAGCAGCTTAGATACGGGGGAAATGACCTACGAGCAGTACTTC.

V and J are TRBV6-5 and TRBJ1-5; the D is unclear. The CDR3 totals 15 residues. Trimming left V 5 bases short and J 2 bases short, with 13 bases between. CDR1 is MNHEY and CDR2 is SVGAGI in the germline V gene. CDR3 residues: CASSAMSSGNQPQHF. CDR3 nucleotide sequence: TGTGCCAGCAGTGCAATGAGTTCTGGCAATCAGCCCCAGCATTTT.

V usage is TRBV4-1 and J usage is TRBJ2-1, with 9 bases lining up with TRBD2. Germline CDR1 reads MGHRA; CDR2 reads YSYEKL. V lost 5 bases to trimming and J lost 10 bases; unmatched junction nucleotides: 9. This CDR3 is 14 amino acids long. The CDR3 region is CASSSIAGDGEQFF. DNA of the CDR3: TGCGCCAGCAGCTCCATAGCGGGAGACGGGGAGCAGTTCTTC.

The chain uses TRBV11-2 and TRBJ2-7; D might be TRBD2 (5 bases). Germline V gene lookup returns CDR1 SGHAT and CDR2 FQNNGV. CDR3 length: 14 amino acids. The V and J ends lost 1 base and 4 bases respectively, with 11 bases between them. The CDR3 DNA is TGTGCCAGCAGCTTAGCTTTGGACTTTTACGAGCAGTACTTC. It specifies CASSLALDFYEQYF.

The chain has TRBV7-9 and TRBJ1-5; maybe TRBD1 (5 bases). The V end was cut by 1 base, the J end by 0 bases, with 10 bases between. The CDR3 has 16 residues. The germline V gene has CDR1 SEHNR and CDR2 FQNEAQ (reference sequence). Here the CDR3 reads CASSLGGDPSNQPQHF. CDR3 sequence (DNA): TGTGCCAGCAGCTTAGGGGGGGACCCTAGCAATCAGCCCCAGCATTTT. Combining the CDR3 with reference TRBV7-9 and TRBJ1-5 gives the whole variable domain DTGVSQNPRHKITKRGQNVTFRCDPISEHNRLYWYRQTLGQGPEFLTYFQNEAQLEKSRLLSDRFSAERPKGSFSTLEIQRTEQGDSAMYLCASSLGGDPSNQPQHFGDGTRLSIL.

The chain has TRBV28 and TRBJ1-2; D possibly corresponds to TRBD1 (6 bases). Germline CDR1 reads MDHEN; CDR2 reads SYDVKM. Trimming shortened V by 8 bases and J by 2 bases, and 6 bases separated the two germline ends. The CDR3 is made up of 11 amino acids. Here the CDR3 DNA reads TGTGCCAGCGGACAGAACTATGGCTACACCTTC. Its translation is CASGQNYGYTF.

A few counts support this clone. This sequence joins TRBV30 and TRBJ1-1, with D possibly being TRBD1 (5 bases). CDR1 GTSNPN and CDR2 SVGIG come from the germline V gene (reference sequence). This CDR3 comprises 13 residues. V was clipped by 0 bases and J by 5 bases, with 10 bases between them. Here the CDR3 DNA reads TGTGCCTGGAGTGTACTGGAGGGGACTGAAGCTTTCTTT. Protein sequence: CAWSVLEGTEAFF.

This clone is a singleton in its sample. This chain joins TRBV5-5 and TRBJ2-5; maybe TRBD1 (5 bases). CDR1 is SGHKS, CDR2 YYEKEE, per germline (reference sequence). V dropped 4 bases and J dropped 2 bases, with 15 bases sitting between them. This CDR3 is 15 amino acids long. For the CDR3, the DNA is TGTGCCAGCAGCAAAGGGGCAGGAAGACAAGAGACCCAGTACTTC. Encoded protein: CASSKGAGRQETQYF.

V usage is TRBV19 and J usage is TRBJ2-7; 9 nucleotides align to TRBD1. V shed 7 bases and J 2 bases; nucleotides not matched to a gene: 6. There are 14 residues in the CDR3. Germline loops: CDR1 LNHDA, CDR2 SQIVND (reference sequence). The CDR3 sequence is CASNPGQGAYEQYF. CDR3 DNA: TGTGCCAGTAACCCGGGACAGGGAGCCTACGAGCAGTACTTC. The full variable domain, its missing parts supplied by reference TRBV19 and TRBJ2-7, is DGGITQSPKYLFRKEGQNVTLSCEQNLNHDAMYWYRQDPGQGLRLIYYSQIVNDFQKGDIAEGYSVSREKKESFPLTVTSAQKNPTAFYLCASNPGQGAYEQYFGPGTRLTVT.

This chain uses TRBV5-1 with TRBJ2-7, with TRBD1 as a possible D gene (6 bases). There are 13 residues in the CDR3. Trimming took 0 bases from V and 2 from J, leaving 6 bases between them. Germline V gene data show CDR1 as SGHRS and CDR2 as YFSETQ. The CDR3 bases are TGCGCCAGCAGCTTGGACAGGGCCTACGAGCAGTACTTC. Translating it yields CASSLDRAYEQYF.

The chain is built from TRBV6-5 and TRBJ2-2; D is possibly TRBD1 (6 bases). V lost 5 bases and J lost 2, with 12 bases in between. The V gene's germline CDR1 is MNHEY and CDR2 SVGAGI. The CDR3 is 15 amino acids. The CDR3 here is CASSQRTVNTGELFF. CDR3 sequence (DNA): TGTGCCAGCAGTCAAAGGACAGTAAACACCGGGGAGCTGTTTTTT.

The J gene is TRBJ2-5, the V gene TRBV4-3; D gene ambiguous. The CDR3 has 14 residues. V lost 8 bases and J lost 0, with 13 bases in between. Germline lookup yields CDR1 LGHNA and CDR2 YSLEER. DNA for the CDR3: TGCGCCAGCTCCATCGAGCTGTACCAAGAGACCCAGTACTTC. It is translated as CASSIELYQETQYF.

The chain employs TRBV19 and TRBJ1-1, with D possibly TRBD1 on 6 matching bases. Trimming took 7 bases from V and 5 from J, leaving 17 bases between them. Germline loops: CDR1 LNHDA, CDR2 SQIVND (reference sequence). The length of the CDR3 is 14 residues. CDR3 sequence (DNA): TGTGCCAGTACCCTGGGCAGGGGTGGGACTGAAGCTTTCTTT. It encodes CASTLGRGGTEAFF.

V usage is TRBV7-9 and J usage is TRBJ2-1; 7 positions match TRBD1. The germline gives CDR1 SEHNR, CDR2 FQNEAQ (reference sequence). CDR3 length: 16 residues. Unmatched junction bases numbered 12, after V lost 4 bases and J lost 6 bases. CDR3 sequence (DNA): TGTGCCAGCAGCTCAACGTCGACAGGGAACTCCAATGAGCAGTTCTTC. Its translation: CASSSTSTGNSNEQFF.

This chain links TRBV19 with TRBJ2-1; 12 positions match TRBD2. This CDR3 comprises 15 residues. CDR1 and CDR2 (germline): LNHDA, SQIVND (reference sequence). The trim removed 6 bases at V and 8 bases at J, leaving 8 bases unmatched. In DNA form, the CDR3 reads TGTGCCAGTAGCCCTACTAGCGGGGGGACCTATGAGCAGTTCTTC. Amino acids: CASSPTSGGTYEQFF.

The J gene is TRBJ1-1, the V gene TRBV10-3; D gene uncertain. The CDR3 is made up of 14 amino acids. Germline loops: CDR1 ENHRY, CDR2 SYGVKD. Trimming took 5 bases from V and 4 from J, leaving 14 bases between them. The DNA for the CDR3 is TGTGCCATCAGTACCGGGATCATAACCACTGAAGCTTTCTTT. Protein: CAISTGIITTEAFF.

This clone was counted a single time. This chain uses TRBV25-1 with TRBJ2-7; D remains ambiguous. The germline V gene has CDR1 MGHDK and CDR2 SYGVNS. Trimming removed 3 bases at V and 0 bases at J, with 9 bases between. The CDR3 has 14 residues. The CDR3 coding sequence is TGTGCCAGCAGTGACCCACCCCACTCCTACGAGCAGTACTTC. The encoded protein is CASSDPPHSYEQYF.

The rearrangement links TRBV15 to TRBJ1-6; no clear D. The length of the CDR3 is 15 residues. The V gene lost 0 bases and the J gene lost 8 bases, with 11 bases spanning the gap. Germline CDR1 LNHNV, CDR2 YYDKDF (reference sequence). The chain's CDR3 is CATSRDWGGDSPLHF. The CDR3 DNA sequence: TGTGCCACCAGCAGAGACTGGGGTGGGGATTCACCCCTCCACTTT.

The chain couples TRBV27 to TRBJ2-7, with a possible D match to TRBD2 (5 bases). The CDR3 has 16 residues. Trimming pared 0 bases from V and 2 bases from J, leaving 14 bases between. Per germline, CDR1 MNHEY and CDR2 SMNVEV (reference sequence). This chain's CDR3 is CASSLSYGEPTYEQYF. Here the CDR3 DNA reads TGTGCCAGCAGTTTATCATACGGGGAACCAACCTACGAGCAGTACTTC.